This TCR beta chain was recovered during a study of CD8 T cells in Susac syndrome. V gave up 9 bases and J gave up 1 base; unmatched junction bases: 6. The germline gives CDR1 LNHDA, CDR2 SQIVND (reference sequence). This CDR3 has 14 amino acids. RNA, at roughly 0.45 to 1 ug, was reverse transcribed with random hexamers. MiXCR was run by TCRdb on the immunoSEQ multiplex PCR reads, yielding one entry per CDR3 protein. The repertoire consists of around 130,000 distinct CDR3 sequences, with 85% to 95% occurring once and the leading ten covering approximately 0.1%. TEMRA cells underwent FACS enrichment and CD8+ and CD4+ T cells underwent negative isolation.

The TCR was taken from a human donor in good health. The chain links TRBV19 to TRBJ2-5, with 9 bases fitting TRBD2. The material sequenced was CD4+ T cells from PBMCs. The CDR3 spells CASQQTSGQETQYF. CDR3 in DNA: TGTGCCAGCCAACAGACTAGCGGCCAAGAGACCCAGTACTTC.